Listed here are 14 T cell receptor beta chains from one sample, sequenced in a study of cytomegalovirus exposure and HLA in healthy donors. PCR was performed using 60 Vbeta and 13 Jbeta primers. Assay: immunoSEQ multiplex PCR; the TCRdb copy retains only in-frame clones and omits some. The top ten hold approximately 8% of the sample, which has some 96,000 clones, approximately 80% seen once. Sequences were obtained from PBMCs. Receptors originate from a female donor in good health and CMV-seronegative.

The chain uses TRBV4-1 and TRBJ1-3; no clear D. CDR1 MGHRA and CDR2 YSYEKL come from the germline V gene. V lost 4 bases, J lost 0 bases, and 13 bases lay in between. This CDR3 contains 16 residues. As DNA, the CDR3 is TGCGCCAGCAGCCTAAGTACTACCCCCTCTGGAAACACCATATATTTT. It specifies CASSLSTTPSGNTIYF.

DNA of the CDR3: TGTGCCAGCAGCTTAAGGGGGGGGACCGGGGAGCTGTTTTTT. Its protein is CASSLRGGTGELFF. The chain employs TRBV7-2 and TRBJ2-2; D perhaps matches TRBD2 (7 bases). There are 14 residues in the CDR3. Germline V CDR1 and CDR2: SGHTA, FQGNSA. With 2 bases removed from V and 5 bases from J, the gap between germline ends came to 9 bases.

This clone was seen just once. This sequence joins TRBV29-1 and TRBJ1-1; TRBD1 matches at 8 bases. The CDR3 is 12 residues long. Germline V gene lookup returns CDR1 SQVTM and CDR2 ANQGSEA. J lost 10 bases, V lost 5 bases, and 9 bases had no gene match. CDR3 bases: TGCAGCGTTTCAGGGGGCGCATTAGGAGCTTTCTTT. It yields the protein CSVSGGALGAFF.

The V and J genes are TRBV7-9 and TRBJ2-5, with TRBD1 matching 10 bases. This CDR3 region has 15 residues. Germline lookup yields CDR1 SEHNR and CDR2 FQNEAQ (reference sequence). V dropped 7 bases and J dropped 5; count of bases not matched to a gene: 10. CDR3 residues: CASIQGGTGEETQYF. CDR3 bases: TGTGCCAGCATCCAGGGGGGGACAGGGGAGGAGACCCAGTACTTC.

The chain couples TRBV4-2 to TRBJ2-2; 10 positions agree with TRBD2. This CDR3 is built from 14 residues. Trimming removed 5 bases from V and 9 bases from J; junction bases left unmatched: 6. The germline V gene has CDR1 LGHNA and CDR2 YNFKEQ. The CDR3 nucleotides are TGTGCCAGCAGCTTAAGAACTAGCGGGAGGGAGCTGTTTTTT. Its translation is CASSLRTSGRELFF.

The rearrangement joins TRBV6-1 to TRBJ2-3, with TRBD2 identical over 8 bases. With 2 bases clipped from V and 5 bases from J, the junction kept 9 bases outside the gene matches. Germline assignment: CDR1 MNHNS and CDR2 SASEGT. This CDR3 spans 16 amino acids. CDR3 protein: CASSEYDGGAEDTQYF. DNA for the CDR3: TGTGCCAGCAGTGAATACGACGGGGGGGCCGAAGATACGCAGTATTTT.

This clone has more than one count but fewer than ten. This CDR3 is CAWSRGQPSYTF. DNA of the CDR3: TGTGCCTGGAGTAGGGGACAGCCTTCCTACACCTTC. The genes are TRBV30 and TRBJ1-2, with 7 bases matching TRBD1. The germline V gene encodes CDR1 GTSNPN and CDR2 SVGIG (reference sequence). This CDR3 has 12 amino acids. J lost 10 bases, V lost 2 bases, and 7 bases had no gene match.

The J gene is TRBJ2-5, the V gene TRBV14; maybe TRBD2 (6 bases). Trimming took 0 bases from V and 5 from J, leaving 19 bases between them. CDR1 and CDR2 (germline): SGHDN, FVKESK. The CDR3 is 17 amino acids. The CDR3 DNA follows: TGTGCCAGCAGCCAAGACCTAGGGCAGGGTGCGGGGGAGACCCAGTACTTC. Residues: CASSQDLGQGAGETQYF.

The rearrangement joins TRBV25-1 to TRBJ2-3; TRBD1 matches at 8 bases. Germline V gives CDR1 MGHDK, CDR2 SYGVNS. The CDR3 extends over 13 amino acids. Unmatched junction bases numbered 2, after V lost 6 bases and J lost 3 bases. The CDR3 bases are TGTGCCAGCAGGAGGACAGGGACAGATACGCAGTATTTT. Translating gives CASRRTGTDTQYF. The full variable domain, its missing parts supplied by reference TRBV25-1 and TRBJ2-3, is EADIYQTPRYLVIGTGKKITLECSQTMGHDKMYWYQQDPGMELHLIHYSYGVNSTEKGDLSSESTVSRIRTEHFPLTLESARPSHTSQYLCASRRTGTDTQYFGPGTRLTVL.

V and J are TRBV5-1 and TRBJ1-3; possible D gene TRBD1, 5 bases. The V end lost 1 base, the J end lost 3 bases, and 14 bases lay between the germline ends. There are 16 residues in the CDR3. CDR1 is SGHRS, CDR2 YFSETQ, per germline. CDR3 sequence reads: CASSLIGQGGGNTIYF. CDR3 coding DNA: TGCGCCAGCAGCTTGATCGGGCAGGGAGGTGGAAACACCATATATTTT.

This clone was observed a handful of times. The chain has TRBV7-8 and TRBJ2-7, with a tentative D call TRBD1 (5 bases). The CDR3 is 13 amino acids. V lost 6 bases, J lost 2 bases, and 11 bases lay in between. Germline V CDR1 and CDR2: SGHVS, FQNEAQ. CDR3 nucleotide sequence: TGTGCCAGCAGACCCCAGGGCCCCTACGAGCAGTACTTC. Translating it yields CASRPQGPYEQYF.

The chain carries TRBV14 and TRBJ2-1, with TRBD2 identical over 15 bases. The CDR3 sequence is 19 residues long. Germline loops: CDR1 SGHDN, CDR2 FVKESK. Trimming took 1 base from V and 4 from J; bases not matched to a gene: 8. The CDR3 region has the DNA TGTGCCAGCAGCCAAGTTGGGACTAGCGGGGGGAAGGGGTACAATGAGCAGTTCTTC. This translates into CASSQVGTSGGKGYNEQFF. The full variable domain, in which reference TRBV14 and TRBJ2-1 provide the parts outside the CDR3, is EAGVTQFPSHSVIEKGQTVTLRCDPISGHDNLYWYRRVMGKEIKFLLHFVKESKQDESGMPNNRFLAERTGGTYSTLKVQPAELEDSGVYFCASSQVGTSGGKGYNEQFFGPGTRLTVL.

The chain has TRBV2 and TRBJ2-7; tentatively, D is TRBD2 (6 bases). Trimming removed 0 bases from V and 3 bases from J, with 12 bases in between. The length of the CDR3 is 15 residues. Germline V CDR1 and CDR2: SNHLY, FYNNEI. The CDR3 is CASSEAPGLLYEQYF. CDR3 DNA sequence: TGTGCCAGCAGTGAAGCACCGGGACTGCTCTACGAGCAGTACTTC.

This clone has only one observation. The CDR3 region is CASSWDRARYTF. Written as DNA, the CDR3 is TGCGCCAGCAGCTGGGACAGGGCCCGCTACACCTTC. The chain joins TRBV5-1 to TRBJ1-2; 9 positions agree with TRBD1. CDR1 is SGHRS and CDR2 is YFSETQ in the germline V gene. The V gene end was trimmed by 3 bases and the J gene end by 9 bases; junction bases not matched to a gene: 3. This CDR3 is built from 12 residues.